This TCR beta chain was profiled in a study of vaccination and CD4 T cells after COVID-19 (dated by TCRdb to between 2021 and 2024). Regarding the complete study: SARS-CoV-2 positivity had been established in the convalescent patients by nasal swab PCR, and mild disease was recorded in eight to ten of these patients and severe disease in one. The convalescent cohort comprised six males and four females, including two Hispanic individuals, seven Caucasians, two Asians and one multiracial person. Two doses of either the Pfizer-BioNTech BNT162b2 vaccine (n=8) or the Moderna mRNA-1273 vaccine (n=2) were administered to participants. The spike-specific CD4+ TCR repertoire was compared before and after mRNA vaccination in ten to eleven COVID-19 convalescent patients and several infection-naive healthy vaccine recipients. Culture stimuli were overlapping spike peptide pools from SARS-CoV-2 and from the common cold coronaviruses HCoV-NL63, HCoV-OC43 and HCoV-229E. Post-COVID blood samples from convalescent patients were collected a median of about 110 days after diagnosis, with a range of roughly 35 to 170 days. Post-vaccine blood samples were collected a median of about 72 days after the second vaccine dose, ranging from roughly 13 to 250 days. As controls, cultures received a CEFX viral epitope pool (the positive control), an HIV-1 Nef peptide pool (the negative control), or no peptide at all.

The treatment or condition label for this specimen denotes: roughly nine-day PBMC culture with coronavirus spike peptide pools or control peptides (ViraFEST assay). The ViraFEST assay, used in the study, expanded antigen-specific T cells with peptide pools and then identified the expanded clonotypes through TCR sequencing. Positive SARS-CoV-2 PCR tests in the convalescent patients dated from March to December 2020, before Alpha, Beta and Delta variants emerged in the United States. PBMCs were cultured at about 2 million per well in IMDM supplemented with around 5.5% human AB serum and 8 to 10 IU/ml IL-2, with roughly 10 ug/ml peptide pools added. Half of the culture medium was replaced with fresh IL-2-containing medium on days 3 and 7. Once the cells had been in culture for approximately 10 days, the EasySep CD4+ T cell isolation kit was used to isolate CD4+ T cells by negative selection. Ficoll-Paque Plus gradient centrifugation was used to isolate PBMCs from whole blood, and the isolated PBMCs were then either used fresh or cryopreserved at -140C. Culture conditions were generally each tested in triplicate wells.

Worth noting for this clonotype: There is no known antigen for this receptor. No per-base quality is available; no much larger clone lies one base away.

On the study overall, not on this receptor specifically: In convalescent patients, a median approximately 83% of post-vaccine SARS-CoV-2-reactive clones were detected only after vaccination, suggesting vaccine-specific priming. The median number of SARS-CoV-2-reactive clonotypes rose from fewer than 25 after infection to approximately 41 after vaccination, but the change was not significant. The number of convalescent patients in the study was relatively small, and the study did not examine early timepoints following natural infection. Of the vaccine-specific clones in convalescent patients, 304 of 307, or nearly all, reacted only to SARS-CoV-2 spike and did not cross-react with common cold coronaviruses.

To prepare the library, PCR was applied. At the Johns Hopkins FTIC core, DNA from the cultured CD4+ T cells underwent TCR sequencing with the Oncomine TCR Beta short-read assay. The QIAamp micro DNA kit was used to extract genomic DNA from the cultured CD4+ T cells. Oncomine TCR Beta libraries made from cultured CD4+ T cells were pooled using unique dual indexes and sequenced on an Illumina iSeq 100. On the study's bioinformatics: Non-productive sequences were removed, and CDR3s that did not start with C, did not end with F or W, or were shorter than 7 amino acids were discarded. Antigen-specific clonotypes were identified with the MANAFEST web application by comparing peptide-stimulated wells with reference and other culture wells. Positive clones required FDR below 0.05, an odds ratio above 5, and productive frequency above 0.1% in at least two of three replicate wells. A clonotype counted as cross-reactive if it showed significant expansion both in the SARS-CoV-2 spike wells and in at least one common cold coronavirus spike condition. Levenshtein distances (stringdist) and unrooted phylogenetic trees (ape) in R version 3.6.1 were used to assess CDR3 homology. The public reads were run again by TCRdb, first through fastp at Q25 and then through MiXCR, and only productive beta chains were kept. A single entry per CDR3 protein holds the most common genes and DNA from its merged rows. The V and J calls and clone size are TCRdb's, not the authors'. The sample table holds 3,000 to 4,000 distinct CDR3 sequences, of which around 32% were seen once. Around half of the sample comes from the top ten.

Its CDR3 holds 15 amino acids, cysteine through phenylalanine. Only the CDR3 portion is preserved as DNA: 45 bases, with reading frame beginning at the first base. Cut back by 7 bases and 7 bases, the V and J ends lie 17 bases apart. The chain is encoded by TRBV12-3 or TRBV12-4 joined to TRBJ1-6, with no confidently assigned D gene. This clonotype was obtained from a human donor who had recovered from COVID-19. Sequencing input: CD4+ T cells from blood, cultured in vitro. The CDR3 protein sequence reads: CASTTQRDLNSPLHF. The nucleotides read TGTGCCAGCACCACCCAAAGGGATCTAAATTCACCCCTCCACTTT.